This paragraph reports one T cell receptor (beta chain). This record comes from a study of blood T cell repertoires in COVID-19. For the study at large: Acute and convalescent COVID-19 specimens originated in the United States, Italy and Spain. Sample material is recorded as cDNA or gDNA derived from T cells, B-cell-depleted T cells, or PBMCs.

Seattle researchers signed up patients amid active infection and tracked them longitudinally. Per the authors' pipeline: It was from reference gene primer amplification that nucleated cell counts were estimated. The method was immunoSEQ multiplex PCR; TCRdb's version includes in-frame clones alone and lacks a portion of them. Clone size and the V and J calls come from that table; the DNA yielded D and trimming. The sample yields hundreds of thousands of clones, 80% to 95% seen once. This CDR3 comprises 14 residues. Germline CDR1 is DFQATT and CDR2 is SNEGSKA (reference sequence). Trimming removed 6 bases from V and 6 bases from J, with 20 bases in between.

The source of this sequence is a man aged 60-69 years with COVID-19, enrolled during active disease. This chain joins TRBV20-1 and TRBJ1-1; tentatively, D is TRBD1 (6 bases). The material sequenced was peripheral blood. The CDR3 DNA reads as TGCAGTGCGAGTCCGGGACACCCTCGACCTGAAGCTTTCTTT. Protein: CSASPGHPRPEAFF.